This is a list of T cell receptor beta chains from one sample in a study of blood T cell repertoires in COVID-19. Clones were read by immunoSEQ multiplex PCR, and TCRdb kept only the in-frame ones, dropping some. Of about 83,000 clones in the sample, approximately 81% were seen once. The sample comprised peripheral blood. The source of these receptors is a woman older than 75 with acute or convalescent COVID-19. CDR3s include the opening cysteine and the closing phenylalanine or tryptophan. The D gene is left open where the match is weak. Size tells how often a clone was seen (once, few, many) or the class of an expanded clone, and some rows leave it out.

clone_size	v_call	j_call	d_call	cdr3_aa	cdr3_nt
-	TRBV19	TRBJ2-1	-	CASSLGDSRHEQFF	TGTGCCAGTAGTCTCGGCGACTCCCGCCATGAGCAGTTCTTC
-	TRBV7-2	TRBJ1-1	TRBD1	CASSPEDRGWANTEAFF	TGTGCCAGCAGCCCAGAGGACAGGGGATGGGCAAACACTGAAGCTTTCTTT
-	TRBV7-2	TRBJ1-5	TRBD1	CASSLDTGGNQPQHF	TGTGCCAGCAGCTTGGATACAGGGGGCAATCAGCCCCAGCATTTT
once	TRBV7-9	TRBJ1-3	-	CASSLDTSDTGNTIYF	TGTGCCAGCAGCTTAGACACTTCAGACACTGGAAACACCATATATTTT
-	TRBV11-2	TRBJ2-1	TRBD2	CASSLPASGGRDEQFF	TGTGCCAGCAGCCTCCCGGCTAGCGGGGGGAGGGATGAGCAGTTCTTC
few	TRBV6-2/TRBV6-3	TRBJ2-4	TRBD2	CASSPPRAGGGNIQYF	TGTGCCAGCAGCCCCCCGAGGGCGGGGGGAGGAAACATTCAGTACTTC
-	TRBV27	TRBJ1-4	TRBD1	CASKSGQPGEKLFF	TGTGCCAGCAAATCGGGACAGCCTGGAGAAAAACTGTTTTTT
-	TRBV4-1	TRBJ2-7	-	CASSQDGLTRVDYEQYF	TGCGCCAGCAGCCAAGATGGGTTGACTAGGGTGGACTACGAGCAGTACTTC
-	TRBV19	TRBJ1-2	TRBD1	CASSITGAGGYTF	TGTGCCAGTAGTATAACAGGGGCTGGTGGCTACACCTTC
-	TRBV7-2	TRBJ2-1	-	CASSPLSEQFF	TGTGCCAGCAGCCCCCTGTCTGAGCAGTTCTTC
-	TRBV7-2	TRBJ2-1	TRBD2	CASSLAVAGGPYNEQFF	TGTGCCAGCAGCTTAGCGGTAGCGGGGGGGCCATACAATGAGCAGTTCTTC
-	TRBV6-5	TRBJ2-5	-	CASRSRAYQETQYF	TGTGCCAGCAGGAGCAGGGCGTACCAAGAGACCCAGTACTTC
-	TRBV2	TRBJ1-5	TRBD1	CARCIRGRHSNQPQHF	TGTGCCAGGTGTATCAGGGGGCGGCACTCCAATCAGCCCCAGCATTTT
-	TRBV6-5	TRBJ1-6	-	CASSYSSGDNSPLHF	TGTGCCAGCAGTTACTCTTCGGGGGATAATTCACCCCTCCACTTT